This entry features one T cell receptor (beta chain) sequence. The antigen is not known. The data were obtained in a study of spatial heterogeneity in lung cancer. Study-wide context: Combinations of a unique TCR and a UMI were tallied in raw reads, and on average each appeared more than ten times.

Trimming left V 0 bases short and J 0 bases short, with 11 bases between. The CDR3 length is 15 residues. In germline, CDR1 is DFQATT, CDR2 SNEGSKA (reference sequence). Study conclusions and caveats: Of the expanded TCRs, ubiquitous and regional counts tracked the counts of ubiquitous and regional nonsynonymous mutations, respectively. Of tumor T cells, an estimated coverage of about 7.7% was reached for alpha chains and roughly 14% for beta chains. The study found that expanded intratumoral alpha and beta TCR counts tracked tumor mutation counts.

Time point described: sample taken at primary tumor resection. There were some 70 donors, all of them untreated patients with early-stage non-small cell lung cancer. TCRdb itself ran the 5' RACE reads through MiXCR, one entry per CDR3 protein. Altogether around 20,000 distinct CDR3 sequences are present, roughly 7.3% being singletons, with the ten largest covering approximately 22%. The sequence derives from a female donor with early-stage non-small cell lung cancer. Specimen: lung tumor tissue, collected at surgery. This rearrangement joins TRBV20-1 to TRBJ1-2; D uncertain. The CDR3 DNA follows: TGCAGTGCTAGAGACAGGACCCCAGCTAACTATGGCTACACCTTC. Protein product: CSARDRTPANYGYTF.